One sample yielded the 27 T cell receptor beta chains listed below, sequenced in a study of T-cell memory formation after mild COVID-19. TCRdb recomputed calls from the 5' RACE reads with MiXCR, one row per CDR3 protein. The sample contains around 300,000 distinct CDR3 sequences, around 8% of which appear only once. Sequencing was performed on PBMCs or a T cell subset sorted from them (not recorded which). The receptors were sampled from a man aged 18 to 29 who had mild COVID-19 (a few samples of this study predate the infection). Cell type and time point are not known.

This clonotype turned up a few times. The chain uses TRBV4-1 and TRBJ2-5, with 9 nucleotides matching TRBD2. Trimming at V came to 3 bases and at J to 7 bases, leaving 12 bases not matched to a gene. The germline V gene encodes CDR1 MGHRA and CDR2 YSYEKL. The CDR3 has 16 residues. CDR3 amino acids: CASSQETSGGFWTQYF. CDR3 coding DNA: TGCGCCAGCAGCCAGGAGACTAGCGGAGGATTTTGGACCCAGTACTTC.

The rearrangement links TRBV6-1 to TRBJ2-6; D might be TRBD2 (5 bases). V dropped 8 bases and J dropped 0 bases, with 11 bases sitting between them. The CDR3 length is 15 residues. CDR1 and CDR2 from the germline V gene are MNHNS and SASEGT. The chain's CDR3 is CASHTGNSGANVLTF. For the CDR3, the DNA is TGTGCCAGCCATACGGGGAACTCTGGGGCCAACGTCCTGACTTTC.

Concerning this clonotype itself: One end of the junction is discordant with germline, which a read error may explain. The chain employs TRBV20-1 and TRBJ2-5; maybe TRBD2 (5 bases). The CDR3 contains 10 residues. From germline, CDR1 is DFQATT and CDR2 SNEGSKA (reference sequence). The DNA for the CDR3 is TGCAGTCCTAGCTGGGAGACCCAGTACTTC. Encoded protein: CSPSWETQYF.

The V and J genes are TRBV7-8 and TRBJ1-2; D gene uncertain. From germline, CDR1 is SGHVS and CDR2 FQNEAQ. V gave up 4 bases and J gave up 0 bases, with 12 bases separating them. CDR3 length equals 15 residues. CDR3 sequence reads: CASSSHRLTNYGYTF. The CDR3 DNA reads TGTGCCAGCAGCTCTCATCGCCTTACTAACTATGGCTACACCTTC.

CDR3 sequence: CSAREPRGTQYF. CDR3 nucleotides: TGCAGTGCTAGAGAACCTCGAGGCACCCAGTACTTC. V gene TRBV20-1 combines with J gene TRBJ2-5, with D unresolved. The length of the CDR3 is 12 residues. Germline assignment: CDR1 DFQATT and CDR2 SNEGSKA (reference sequence). Deletions cut 0 bases from V and 8 bases from J, with 10 bases between.

This clonotype has just a few counts. This chain uses TRBV5-5 with TRBJ1-5, with no clear D. V was clipped by 1 base and J by 0 bases, with 14 bases between them. The CDR3 has 17 residues. Germline CDR1 is SGHKS and CDR2 is YYEKEE (reference sequence). Written as DNA, the CDR3 is TGTGCCAGCAGCTTGAGGCTCGGGAAATATAGCAATCAGCCCCAGCATTTT. Amino acids: CASSLRLGKYSNQPQHF.

This clonotype was observed at least ten times. The chain carries TRBV5-1 and TRBJ2-7; D unclear. The CDR3 has 12 amino acids. V was trimmed by 1 base and J by 3 bases, leaving 5 bases between them. CDR1 is SGHRS, CDR2 YFSETQ, per germline. The DNA for the CDR3 is TGCGCCAGCAGCTTGACGGGCTACGAGCAGTACGTC. Its protein is CASSLTGYEQYV.

The gene calls are TRBV28 and TRBJ2-7; 10 nucleotides align to TRBD2. Germline V gives CDR1 MDHEN, CDR2 SYDVKM. This CDR3 spans 17 amino acids. V lost 0 bases to trimming and J lost 6 bases; unmatched junction nucleotides: 11. The CDR3 spells CASSLWPSGGTGGEQYF. CDR3 sequence (DNA): TGTGCCAGCAGTTTATGGCCTAGCGGGGGCACAGGTGGCGAGCAGTACTTC. Filled out from reference TRBV28 and TRBJ2-7, the complete variable domain reads DVKVTQSSRYLVKRTGEKVFLECVQDMDHENMFWYRQDPGLGLRLIYFSYDVKMKEKGDIPEGYSVSREKKERFSLILESASTNQTSMYLCASSLWPSGGTGGEQYFGPGTRLTVT.

A few counts support this clonotype. The J gene is TRBJ2-5, the V gene TRBV5-5; no clear D. The CDR3 is 12 amino acids. Germline CDR1 is SGHKS and CDR2 is YYEKEE (reference sequence). V lost 2 bases to trimming and J lost 5 bases, with 7 bases between them. The CDR3 DNA follows: TGTGCCAGCAGCTTAATGGCGGAGACCCAGTACTTC. It yields the protein CASSLMAETQYF.

This clonotype has more than one count but fewer than ten. The chain couples TRBV7-8 to TRBJ2-7; 7 bases map to TRBD2. This CDR3 spans 14 amino acids. Germline CDR1 is SGHVS and CDR2 is FQNEAQ. V dropped 5 bases and J dropped 2; count of bases not matched to a gene: 6. The CDR3 sequence: CASSHSGGTYEQYF. CDR3 coding DNA: TGTGCCAGCAGCCATTCGGGGGGTACCTACGAGCAGTACTTC.

This clonotype was recorded at least ten times. V usage is TRBV7-3 and J usage is TRBJ2-1, with 12 bases matching TRBD2. V gave up 2 bases and J gave up 9 bases; unmatched junction bases: 11. This CDR3 has 17 amino acids. Germline values: CDR1 SGHTA, CDR2 FQGTGA. The CDR3 DNA sequence: TGTGCCAGCAGCTTACATAGCGGACTAGCGGGGACGGGTGAGCAGTTCTTC. Translating it yields CASSLHSGLAGTGEQFF.

The chain recombines TRBV23-1 with TRBJ2-7; no reliable D call. TRBV23-1 is treated as an ORF (open reading frame) with a function not yet certain. The CDR3 length is 13 residues. V was trimmed by 4 bases and J by 4 bases, leaving 11 bases between them. CDR3 nucleotides: TGCGCCAGCAGTCCTCGACCGCTTTACGAGCAGTACGTC. Encoded protein: CASSPRPLYEQYV.

This clonotype was counted only a few times. This chain connects TRBV6-2 or TRBV6-3 to TRBJ2-5; 8 nucleotides agree with TRBD2. The CDR3 runs to 16 residues. Germline CDR1 is MNHEY and CDR2 is SVGEGT. V shed 5 bases and J 2 bases; nucleotides not matched to a gene: 10. For the CDR3, the DNA is TGTGCCAGCAGTGACTTACTTAGCGGGGAGCAAGAGACCCAGTACTTC. Protein sequence: CASSDLLSGEQETQYF.

The chain is built from TRBV4-3 and TRBJ2-3; 13 bases fit TRBD2. The CDR3 sequence is 16 residues long. Germline values: CDR1 LGHNA, CDR2 YSLEER. Trimming cost V 0 bases and J 6 bases; bases outside gene matches: 3. CDR3 in amino acids: CASSQEGLAGSDTQYF. The CDR3 DNA sequence: TGCGCCAGCAGCCAAGAGGGACTAGCGGGGAGCGATACGCAGTATTTT.

This clonotype appeared a few times. The chain uses TRBV2 and TRBJ1-3; no firm D call. The CDR3 length is 15 residues. The germline V gene has CDR1 SNHLY and CDR2 FYNNEI. The V gene lost 7 bases and the J gene lost 0 bases, with 13 bases spanning the gap. The CDR3 nucleotides are TGTGCCAGCAAACAGCCCATACACTCTGGAAACACCATATATTTT. This gives the protein CASKQPIHSGNTIYF.

The chain couples TRBV2 to TRBJ1-2, with TRBD1 identical over 8 bases. Trimming took 7 bases from V and 7 from J; bases not matched to a gene: 17. Looked up from germline, CDR1 is SNHLY and CDR2 is FYNNEI. This CDR3 has 16 residues. CDR3 sequence reads: CASTLKWGRGQFGYTF. For the CDR3, the DNA is TGTGCCAGCACTCTGAAGTGGGGCAGGGGGCAATTTGGCTACACCTTC.

This rearrangement joins TRBV7-2 to TRBJ2-1, with 12 positions matching TRBD2. This CDR3 is built from 15 residues. CDR1 is SGHTA and CDR2 is FQGNSA in the germline V gene. With V trimmed by 5 bases and J by 7 bases, 6 bases remained unmatched. The CDR3 DNA reads TGTGCCAGCAGCCCAGGACTAGCGGGGAGTAATGAGCAGTTCTTC. Its protein product is CASSPGLAGSNEQFF.

V usage is TRBV20-1 and J usage is TRBJ2-6; D not certain. This CDR3 is 14 amino acids long. The germline V gene has CDR1 DFQATT and CDR2 SNEGSKA (reference sequence). The V gene lost 6 bases and the J gene lost 2 bases, with 11 bases spanning the gap. Here the CDR3 DNA reads TGCAGTGCCCACGCCTGGGCTGGGGCCAACGTCCTGACTTTC. Its translation: CSAHAWAGANVLTF.

V is TRBV15 and J is TRBJ2-3; 8 positions match TRBD2. The CDR3 covers 15 residues. Germline CDR1 reads LNHNV; CDR2 reads YYDKDF (reference sequence). V trimming: 3 bases; J trimming: 1 base; junction bases outside the gene matches: 3. The DNA of the CDR3 is TGTGCCACCAGCAGGCGGGGGGTGGGCACAGATACGCAGTATTTT. Protein sequence: CATSRRGVGTDTQYF.

The rearrangement links TRBV13 to TRBJ1-5; TRBD1 matches 7 bases. This CDR3 spans 15 amino acids. Germline CDR1 PRHDT, CDR2 FYEKMQ (reference sequence). V shed 0 bases, J shed 3 bases, and the junction held 2 bases outside the gene matches. The CDR3 spells CASSLGTGFNQPQHF. As DNA, the CDR3 is TGTGCCAGCAGCTTAGGGACAGGGTTCAATCAGCCCCAGCATTTT.

This clonotype came up many times. The V and J genes are TRBV20-1 and TRBJ1-5; D unclear. The CDR3 runs 15 residues. CDR1 is DFQATT, CDR2 SNEGSKA, per germline (reference sequence). Trimming removed 3 bases from V and 0 bases from J, with 12 bases in between. CDR3 region: CSASIAGDSNQPQHF. The CDR3 DNA follows: TGCAGTGCTAGTATAGCCGGAGATAGCAATCAGCCCCAGCATTTT.

This clonotype has only a few counts. CDR3 loop: CASSLRGEEKLFF. The CDR3 DNA follows: TGTGCCAGCAGTTTACGGGGAGAGGAAAAACTGTTTTTT. The chain links TRBV12-3 or TRBV12-4 to TRBJ1-4; D is uncertain. The germline V and J ends were trimmed by 2 bases and 8 bases, with 9 bases remaining between them. The CDR3 is made up of 13 amino acids.

The V gene is TRBV19, the J gene TRBJ1-5, with 10 bases lining up with TRBD1. The CDR3 has 16 residues. V was clipped by 9 bases and J by 7 bases; unmatched bases: 15. Germline V CDR1 and CDR2: LNHDA, SQIVND (reference sequence). CDR3 sequence reads: CARPLEGTGDGQPQHF. CDR3 sequence (DNA): TGTGCCAGACCGCTCGAGGGGACAGGGGATGGCCAGCCCCAGCATTTT.

The V and J genes are TRBV15 and TRBJ1-2, with D possibly being TRBD1 (6 bases). Per the germline V gene, CDR1 is LNHNV and CDR2 is YYDKDF (reference sequence). Trimming cost V 1 base and J 7 bases, with 16 bases left between them. This CDR3 region has 15 residues. Here the CDR3 DNA reads TGTGCCACCAGCAGAGCCTCGGGGGGACAACCTGGCTACACCTTC. Translating it yields CATSRASGGQPGYTF.

This clonotype occurred a few times. The V and J genes are TRBV20-1 and TRBJ1-5; the match to TRBD1 covers 8 bases. The germline V gene encodes CDR1 DFQATT and CDR2 SNEGSKA (reference sequence). V lost 4 bases, J lost 4 bases, and 9 bases stayed unmatched. This CDR3 is 15 amino acids long. This CDR3 reads CSAKLSRQGNQPQHF. CDR3 sequence (DNA): TGCAGTGCTAAACTTAGCCGACAGGGGAATCAGCCCCAGCATTTT.

There are a few counts of this clonotype. The V call is TRBV7-2, the J call TRBJ1-4; perhaps TRBD1 as D (6 bases). The germline gives CDR1 SGHTA, CDR2 FQGNSA. V was shortened by 2 bases and J by 8 bases, with 12 bases between the two germline ends. CDR3 length equals 14 residues. CDR3 DNA: TGTGCCAGCAGCTTAAACAGGGAGGGAGAAAAACTGTTTTTT. Amino acids: CASSLNREGEKLFF.

This clonotype was found a few times. The chain is built from TRBV14 and TRBJ1-2; D gene ambiguous. The CDR3 contains 13 residues. V was trimmed by 4 bases and J by 2 bases, leaving 8 bases between them. Germline CDR1 SGHDN, CDR2 FVKESK. The CDR3 DNA sequence: TGTGCCAGCAGCCCAGAGGTAAACTATGGCTACACCTTC. As protein: CASSPEVNYGYTF. The whole variable domain, filled in from reference TRBV14 and TRBJ1-2, reads EAGVTQFPSHSVIEKGQTVTLRCDPISGHDNLYWYRRVMGKEIKFLLHFVKESKQDESGMPNNRFLAERTGGTYSTLKVQPAELEDSGVYFCASSPEVNYGYTFGSGTRLTVV.